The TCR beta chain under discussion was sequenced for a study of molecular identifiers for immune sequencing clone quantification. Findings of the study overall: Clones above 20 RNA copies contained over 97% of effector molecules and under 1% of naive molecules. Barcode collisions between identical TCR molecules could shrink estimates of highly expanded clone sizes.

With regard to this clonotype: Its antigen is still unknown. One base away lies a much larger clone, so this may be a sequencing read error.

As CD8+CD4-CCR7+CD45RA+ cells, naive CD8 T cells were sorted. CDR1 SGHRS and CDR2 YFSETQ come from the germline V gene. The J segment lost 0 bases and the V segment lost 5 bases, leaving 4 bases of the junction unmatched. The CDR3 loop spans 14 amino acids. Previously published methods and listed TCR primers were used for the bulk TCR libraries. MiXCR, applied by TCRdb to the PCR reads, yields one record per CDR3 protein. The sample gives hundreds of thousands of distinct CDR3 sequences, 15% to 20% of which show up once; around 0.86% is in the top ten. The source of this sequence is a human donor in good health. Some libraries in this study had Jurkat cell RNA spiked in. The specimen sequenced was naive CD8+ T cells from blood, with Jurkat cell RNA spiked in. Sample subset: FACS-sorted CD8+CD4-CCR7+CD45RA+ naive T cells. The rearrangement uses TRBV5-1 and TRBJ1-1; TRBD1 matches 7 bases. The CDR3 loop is CASRPGQMNTEAFF. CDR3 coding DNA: TGCGCCAGCAGGCCGGGACAGATGAACACTGAAGCTTTCTTT.